These 18 T cell receptor beta chains originate from one sample sequenced in a study of OX40 agonist ivuxolimab in advanced cancers. Sequencing used immunoSEQ multiplex PCR; TCRdb keeps in-frame clones, though not all of them. The table has tens of thousands of clones, about nine tenths seen once. Sample: CD4+ or CD8+ T cells sorted from blood, taken in a trial of the OX40 agonist ivuxolimab. The source is an adult with an advanced solid tumor such as melanoma, head and neck, liver or kidney cancer.

Here the CDR3 DNA reads TGTGCCAGTAGTTACTCCCCGGGGTCCTACAATGAGCAGTTCTTC. The encoded protein is CASSYSPGSYNEQFF. The chain has TRBV19 and TRBJ2-1; D may be TRBD2 (5 bases). Germline values: CDR1 LNHDA, CDR2 SQIVND (reference sequence). The CDR3 is made up of 15 amino acids. The V gene lost 5 bases and the J gene lost 1 base, with 12 bases spanning the gap.

This chain connects TRBV9 to TRBJ2-1, with TRBD2 matching 7 bases. Unmatched junction bases numbered 9, after V lost 0 bases and J lost 9 bases. Germline V gives CDR1 SGDLS, CDR2 YYNGEE. There are 15 residues in the CDR3. The CDR3 DNA follows: TGTGCCAGCAGCGTAGGGCCAGCGGGATCGGGTGAGCAGTTCTTC. Protein product: CASSVGPAGSGEQFF.

The chain is built from TRBV7-2 and TRBJ2-1; D gene uncertain. V lost 3 bases to trimming and J lost 5 bases, with 8 bases between them. This CDR3 comprises 13 residues. CDR1 is SGHTA and CDR2 is FQGNSA in the germline V gene. As DNA, the CDR3 is TGTGCCAGCAGCTTCTACAGAAACAATGAGCAGTTCTTC. Protein product: CASSFYRNNEQFF.

This chain connects TRBV6-6 to TRBJ2-3; no firm D call. Trimming took off 5 bases at V and 4 bases at J, with 16 bases between the two ends. There are 15 residues in the CDR3. CDR1 and CDR2 from the germline V gene are MNHNY and SVGAGI (reference sequence). As DNA, the CDR3 is TGTGCCAGCAGTGCGGACGGATACCCCCCAGATACGCAGTATTTT. This sequence encodes CASSADGYPPDTQYF.

This chain connects TRBV2 to TRBJ1-1; D is unclear. The CDR3 is 14 amino acids. The ends were cut back, 6 bases at V and 5 bases at J, with 16 bases in the middle. Germline CDR1 reads SNHLY; CDR2 reads FYNNEI. The DNA of the CDR3 is TGTGCCAGCAGCATCACCGGGTACGTTACTGAAGCTTTCTTT. As protein: CASSITGYVTEAFF.

V and J are TRBV7-9 and TRBJ2-2; D may be TRBD2 (6 bases). This CDR3 contains 17 residues. The V gene lost 1 base and the J gene lost 1 base, with 13 bases spanning the gap. Germline loops: CDR1 SEHNR, CDR2 FQNEAQ (reference sequence). The CDR3 region has the DNA TGTGCCAGCAGCTTAGTCTTGGCTAGCGTGAACACCGGGGAGCTGTTTTTT. Translation: CASSLVLASVNTGELFF.

In its sample, this clone was seen once. The CDR3 is CASSLFIGQGMSYEQYF. CDR3 coding DNA: TGTGCCAGCAGTTTGTTTATCGGACAGGGAATGTCCTACGAGCAGTACTTC. The chain links TRBV28 to TRBJ2-7; TRBD1 aligns across 8 bases. Germline trimming cut 3 bases from V and 1 base from J; bases unmatched to any gene: 11. The V gene's germline CDR1 is MDHEN and CDR2 SYDVKM. The CDR3 contains 17 residues.

The V call is TRBV15, the J call TRBJ2-5; D may be TRBD1 (5 bases). CDR1 and CDR2 (germline): LNHNV, YYDKDF (reference sequence). This CDR3 region has 15 residues. Trimming shortened V by 5 bases and J by 1 base, and 14 bases separated the two germline ends. The CDR3 sequence is CATSHGQGPQETQYF. As DNA, the CDR3 is TGTGCCACCAGCCACGGGCAGGGCCCCCAAGAGACCCAGTACTTC.

The chain recombines TRBV7-8 with TRBJ2-7; D is perhaps TRBD2 (6 bases). V lost 1 base and J 7 bases, leaving 14 bases between the germline ends. The CDR3 has 14 amino acids. Germline loops: CDR1 SGHVS, CDR2 FQNEAQ. The chain's CDR3 is CASSLDRAGSEQYF. The CDR3 region has the DNA TGTGCCAGCAGCTTAGATCGGGCGGGGTCAGAGCAGTACTTC.

This chain links TRBV6-6 with TRBJ2-7; TRBD2 matches 10 bases. V lost 4 bases, J lost 3 bases, and 3 bases stayed unmatched. CDR1 and CDR2 from the germline V gene are MNHNY and SVGAGI (reference sequence). The CDR3 contains 14 residues. DNA for the CDR3: TGTGCCAGCAGTTCAGGACTAGCGGTCTACGAGCAGTACTTC. It translates to CASSSGLAVYEQYF.

The chain links TRBV10-1 to TRBJ2-3; the match to TRBD2 covers 12 bases. Trimming took 2 bases from V and 4 from J; bases not matched to a gene: 7. The V gene's germline CDR1 is WNHNN and CDR2 SYGVQD (reference sequence). The length of the CDR3 is 17 residues. The CDR3: CASSEGWTSGISDTQYF. CDR3 DNA: TGCGCCAGCAGTGAGGGATGGACTAGCGGGATCTCAGATACGCAGTATTTT.

The chain recombines TRBV28 with TRBJ1-5, with 10 bases lining up with TRBD1. The J segment lost 5 bases and the V segment lost 3 bases, leaving 4 bases of the junction unmatched. The V gene's germline CDR1 is MDHEN and CDR2 SYDVKM. This CDR3 has 15 residues. The CDR3 DNA is TGTGCCAGCAGTTTGGGGACAGGGGTGGATCAGCCCCAGCATTTT. It specifies CASSLGTGVDQPQHF.

Points on this clone: Germline and junction disagree at one end, which may indicate a read error. The chain employs TRBV2 and TRBJ1-2, with a tentative D call TRBD1 (5 bases). CDR1 is SNHLY, CDR2 FYNNEI, per germline. The CDR3 extends over 15 amino acids. The CDR3, as DNA: TGTGCCAGCAGTGAAATAAAGGGGAAGCAGTCCTCGAGTAATTTC. This gives the protein CASSEIKGKQSSSNF.

This chain links TRBV29-1 with TRBJ2-5; D is unclear. The V end lost 4 bases, the J end lost 2 bases, and 11 bases lay between the germline ends. The CDR3 contains 13 residues. CDR1 is SQVTM and CDR2 is ANQGSEA in the germline V gene. The CDR3 DNA is TGCAGCGTTGTTATGGCCCTACAAGAGACCCAGTACTTC. Its protein is CSVVMALQETQYF.

The V call is TRBV25-1, the J call TRBJ2-5; perhaps D is TRBD1 or TRBD2 (6 bases each). The CDR3 spans 18 residues. V was pared by 4 bases and J by 4 bases, with 25 bases between. Germline V gene lookup returns CDR1 MGHDK and CDR2 SYGVNS. The CDR3 DNA sequence: TGTGCCAGCAGTGGGGGGGCGAACAAGCCCCAGGGTGGAGAGACCCAGTACTTC. The encoded protein is CASSGGANKPQGGETQYF.

Comment on this clone: An end of the junction differs from the germline gene, which may be a read error. V usage is TRBV28 and J usage is TRBJ2-4, with D perhaps being TRBD1 or TRBD2 (6 bases each). The CDR3 loop spans 15 amino acids. Germline CDR1 and CDR2: MDHEN and SYDVKM. The CDR3 coding sequence is TGTGCCAGCAGGCGGGACATATCAGCCGAAAACATTCAGTACTTC. Its protein is CASRRDISAENIQYF.

The rearrangement uses TRBV28 and TRBJ1-5; 8 nucleotides align to TRBD1. The junction had 9 bases not matched to a gene; V was cut back by 4 bases and J by 1 base. CDR3 length: 17 residues. Germline-derived CDR1 and CDR2 are MDHEN and SYDVKM. CDR3 sequence reads: CASSSPTGATSNQPQHF. DNA of the CDR3: TGTGCCAGCAGTTCTCCGACAGGGGCAACAAGCAATCAGCCCCAGCATTTT.

CDR3 residues: CASSGGSYEQYF. DNA of the CDR3: TGTGCCAGTAGTGGGGGTTCCTACGAGCAGTACTTC. J is TRBJ2-7 and V is TRBV19; the D gene could be TRBD1 or TRBD2 (5 bases each). Germline V lookup: CDR1 LNHDA, CDR2 SQIVND (reference sequence). V shed 5 bases and J shed 1 base, with 6 bases lying between them. There are 12 residues in the CDR3. The full variable domain, rest sourced from reference TRBV19 and TRBJ2-7, is DGGITQSPKYLFRKEGQNVTLSCEQNLNHDAMYWYRQDPGQGLRLIYYSQIVNDFQKGDIAEGYSVSREKKESFPLTVTSAQKNPTAFYLCASSGGSYEQYFGPGTRLTVT.